The 2 T cell receptor beta chains in this list originate from one sample, sequenced in a study of OX40 agonist ivuxolimab in advanced cancers. Libraries were prepared by immunoSEQ multiplex PCR; TCRdb keeps only in-frame clonotypes and omits some of them. This table holds approximately 89,000 clones, 87% found once. The material was CD4+ or CD8+ T cells sorted from blood, obtained in a trial of the OX40 agonist ivuxolimab. These receptors all stem from an adult with an advanced solid tumor such as melanoma, head and neck, liver or kidney cancer.

A single count supports this clone. At one end the junction does not follow the germline gene, possibly because of a read error. This rearrangement joins TRBV4-1 to TRBJ2-5; maybe TRBD1 (5 bases). CDR1 is MGHRA and CDR2 is YSYEKL in the germline V gene. This CDR3 comprises 13 residues. CDR3 sequence reads: CASSLSGQETQYF. CDR3 nucleotides: TGTGCCAGCAGCCTCTCAGGGCAAGAGACCCAGTACTTC.

The J gene is TRBJ1-1, the V gene TRBV11-1; D may be TRBD1 (5 bases). V dropped 7 bases and J dropped 3 bases, with 21 bases sitting between them. From germline, CDR1 is SGHAT and CDR2 FQDESV (reference sequence). This CDR3 is 16 amino acids long. The DNA of the CDR3 is TGTGCCAGCACCCAAAACTCTGGTGCGGGGGACACTGAAGCTTTCTTT. This encodes CASTQNSGAGDTEAFF. Filled out from reference TRBV11-1 and TRBJ1-1, the complete variable domain reads EAEVAQSPRYKITEKSQAVAFWCDPISGHATLYWYRQILGQGPELLVQFQDESVVDDSQLPKDRFSAERLKGVDSTLKIQPAELGDSAMYLCASTQNSGAGDTEAFFGQGTRLTVV.